The T cell receptor beta chain under discussion was sequenced for a study of technical replicates of blood from a few donors. Germline V gene sequence: CDR1 LNHDA, CDR2 SQIVND (reference sequence). CDR3 length: 15 residues. V shed 5 bases, J shed 2 bases, and the junction held 7 bases outside the gene matches. Profiling relied on immunoSEQ multiplex PCR, and the TCRdb table lists in-frame clones only, not all of them. The sample lists 100,000 or so clones, about 96% occurring once. This chain joins TRBV19 and TRBJ2-3, with 7 bases identical to TRBD1. The clonotype originates from a human donor in good health. Source material: T cells isolated from PBMCs. CDR3 residues: CASSVRQGSTDTQYF. The DNA for the CDR3 is TGTGCCAGTAGTGTAAGACAGGGTTCCACAGATACGCAGTATTTT. Using reference TRBV19 and TRBJ2-3 for the parts outside the CDR3, the full variable domain is DGGITQSPKYLFRKEGQNVTLSCEQNLNHDAMYWYRQDPGQGLRLIYYSQIVNDFQKGDIAEGYSVSREKKESFPLTVTSAQKNPTAFYLCASSVRQGSTDTQYFGPGTRLTVL.